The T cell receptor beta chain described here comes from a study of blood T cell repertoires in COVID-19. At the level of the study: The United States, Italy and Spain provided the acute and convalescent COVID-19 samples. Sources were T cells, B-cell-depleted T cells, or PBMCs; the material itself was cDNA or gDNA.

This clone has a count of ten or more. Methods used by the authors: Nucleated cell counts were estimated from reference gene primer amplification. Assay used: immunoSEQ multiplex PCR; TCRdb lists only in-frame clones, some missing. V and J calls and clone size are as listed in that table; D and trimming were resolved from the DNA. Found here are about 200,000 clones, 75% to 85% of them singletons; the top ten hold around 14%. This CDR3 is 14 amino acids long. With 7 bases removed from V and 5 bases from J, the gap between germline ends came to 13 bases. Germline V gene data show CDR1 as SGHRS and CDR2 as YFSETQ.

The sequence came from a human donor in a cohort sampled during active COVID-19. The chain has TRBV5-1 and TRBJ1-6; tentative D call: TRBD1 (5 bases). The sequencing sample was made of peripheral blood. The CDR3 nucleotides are TGCGCCAGCGGGCAGGGTCTGGATAATTCACCCCTCCACTTT. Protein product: CASGQGLDNSPLHF.